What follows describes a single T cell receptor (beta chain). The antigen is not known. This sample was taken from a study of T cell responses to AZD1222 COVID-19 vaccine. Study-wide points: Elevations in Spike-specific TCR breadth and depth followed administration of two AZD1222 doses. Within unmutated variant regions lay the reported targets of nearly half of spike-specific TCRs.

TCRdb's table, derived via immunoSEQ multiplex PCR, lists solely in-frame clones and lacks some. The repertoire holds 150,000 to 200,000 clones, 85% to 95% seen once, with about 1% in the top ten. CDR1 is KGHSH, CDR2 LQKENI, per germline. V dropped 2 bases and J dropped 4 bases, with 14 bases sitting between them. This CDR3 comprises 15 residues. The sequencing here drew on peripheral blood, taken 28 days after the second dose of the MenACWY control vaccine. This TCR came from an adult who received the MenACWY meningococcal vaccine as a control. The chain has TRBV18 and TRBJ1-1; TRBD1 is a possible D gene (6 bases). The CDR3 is CASSPGRTGATEAFF. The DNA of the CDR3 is TGTGCCAGCTCACCAGGCAGGACGGGGGCCACTGAAGCTTTCTTT. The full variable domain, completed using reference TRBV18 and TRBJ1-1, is NAGVMQNPRHLVRRRGQEARLRCSPMKGHSHVYWYRQLPEEGLKFMVYLQKENIIDESGMPKERFSAEFPKEGPSILRIQQVVRGDSAAYFCASSPGRTGATEAFFGQGTRLTVV.